This record covers a single T cell receptor (beta chain). Antigen specificity is unknown. Germline V gives CDR1 MNHNS, CDR2 SASEGT. The V segment lost 0 bases and the J segment 3 bases; nucleotides outside the gene matches: 6. The CDR3 extends over 16 amino acids. The assay was immunoSEQ multiplex PCR, and TCRdb's table has in-frame clones only and misses some. The data show over 65,000 clones, with less than 90% seen just once and about an eighth held by the top ten. This entry comes from a study of a mutant IDH1 vaccine in newly diagnosed glioma. Study in general: Radiotherapy, temozolomide, or both had been given previously, and both were given to most.

Regarding the study as a whole: Pseudoprogression apparently lacked any relation to changes in top peripheral T cell clonotypes.

The time point: week 35, safety follow-up. Doses of 300 ug of mutant IDH1 20-mer peptide were given with topical imiquimod. The material was PBMCs, obtained from a glioma patient whose treatment included an IDH1 peptide vaccine. This TCR derives from a young man with glioma. The V call is TRBV6-1, the J call TRBJ2-7; TRBD2 matches at 9 bases. The CDR3 reads CASSEARVAGVYEQYF. CDR3 DNA sequence: TGTGCCAGCAGTGAAGCGAGAGTAGCGGGAGTCTACGAGCAGTACTTC.